This T cell receptor (beta chain) was documented in a study of radiation and T cells in renal cell carcinoma. As for treatment: treatment-naive control, cytoreductive nephrectomy. TCRdb's table, derived via immunoSEQ multiplex PCR, lists solely in-frame clones and lacks some. The data contain about 15,000 clones, 62% of them singletons. About this clone itself: An end of the junction differs from the germline gene, which may be a read error.

CDR3 length: 9 amino acids. Germline V CDR1 and CDR2: LNHDA, SQIVND (reference sequence). The source was tumor tissue, collected from a patient whose treatment was nephrectomy without radiotherapy. The J gene is TRBJ2-7, the V gene TRBV19; 7 positions agree with TRBD2. This receptor was identified in a man aged 55 to 70 with renal cell carcinoma. CDR3 bases: TGTGCCAGTAGGGGGGGGTCTAACTTC. It encodes CASRGGSNF.